These 11 T cell receptor beta chains originate from one sample sequenced in a study of T cells in Graves' hyperthyroidism and ophthalmopathy. TCR beta CDR3 sequences were amplified from RNA transcripts. HTBI primers drove first-round RT-PCR of the TCR CDR3. TCRdb processed the multiplex PCR reads anew with MiXCR; each CDR3 protein has one entry. This table has about 560,000 distinct CDR3 sequences, 15% to 20% appearing once. Input material: blood. These receptor sequences come from a woman between 18 and 29 years old with Graves' hyperthyroidism.

There are many counts of this clonotype. This chain uses TRBV30 with TRBJ2-7; D not certain. CDR1 is GTSNPN and CDR2 is SVGIG in the germline V gene (reference sequence). V was cut by 2 bases and J by 6 bases, with 14 bases left in between. The CDR3 sequence is 13 residues long. The CDR3 spells CAWSRDKDAEQYF. CDR3 bases: TGTGCCTGGAGTCGAGACAAAGATGCCGAGCAGTACTTC.

This clonotype was found many times. The gene calls are TRBV2 and TRBJ2-7; no clear D. Trimming pared 8 bases from V and 2 bases from J, leaving 4 bases between. The V gene's germline CDR1 is SNHLY and CDR2 FYNNEI. CDR3 length: 10 amino acids. This chain's CDR3 is CASRAYEQYF. The DNA for the CDR3 is TGTGCCAGCCGTGCCTACGAGCAGTACTTC. Supplemented by reference TRBV2 and TRBJ2-7, the full variable domain reads EPEVTQTPSHQVTQMGQEVILRCVPISNHLYFYWYRQILGQKVEFLVSFYNNEISEKSEIFDDQFSVERPDGSNFTLKIRSTKLEDSAMYFCASRAYEQYFGPGTRLTVT.

This clonotype was picked up a small number of times. The rearrangement uses TRBV9 and TRBJ1-1; maybe TRBD1 (6 bases). Deletions cut 0 bases from V and 2 bases from J, with 11 bases between. Germline V gene lookup returns CDR1 SGDLS and CDR2 YYNGEE. The CDR3 length is 15 residues. The CDR3 DNA reads as TGTGCCAGCAGCGTAGGGGACACGGCCAACACTGAAGCTTTCTTT. This sequence encodes CASSVGDTANTEAFF.

This rearrangement joins TRBV7-8 to TRBJ1-4; D perhaps matches TRBD1 (5 bases). Germline loops: CDR1 SGHVS, CDR2 FQNEAQ. The CDR3 extends over 17 amino acids. Trimming shortened V by 0 bases and J by 7 bases, and 18 bases separated the two germline ends. CDR3 loop: CASSLAYSGQLGEKLFF. The CDR3 nucleotides are TGTGCCAGCAGCTTAGCTTATTCGGGGCAGTTAGGTGAAAAACTGTTTTTT.

The V gene is TRBV20-1, the J gene TRBJ1-1, with TRBD1 matching 8 bases. The CDR3 consists of 16 residues. Per germline, CDR1 DFQATT and CDR2 SNEGSKA (reference sequence). V lost 0 bases and J lost 0; bases outside the gene matches: 6. The CDR3: CSAREAGTGMNTEAFF. For the CDR3, the DNA is TGCAGTGCTAGAGAAGCCGGGACAGGTATGAACACTGAAGCTTTCTTT.

Many counts were recorded for this clonotype. The V and J genes are TRBV20-1 and TRBJ1-1; no reliable D call. V was clipped by 0 bases and J by 1 base, with 9 bases between them. The CDR3 contains 14 residues. The germline V gene encodes CDR1 DFQATT and CDR2 SNEGSKA (reference sequence). CDR3 sequence: CSARDGQANTEAFF. In DNA, the CDR3 is TGCAGTGCTAGAGACGGTCAGGCGAACACTGAAGCTTTCTTT.

This chain links TRBV5-1 with TRBJ2-5, with unresolved D. Germline values: CDR1 SGHRS, CDR2 YFSETQ. The ends were cut back, 4 bases at V and 4 bases at J, with 11 bases in the middle. The CDR3 runs 13 residues. The DNA for the CDR3 is TGCGCCAGCAGCGAAAGGGTCGGAGAGACCCAGTACTTC. Protein product: CASSERVGETQYF.

This clonotype has only a few counts. This chain links TRBV7-3 with TRBJ2-7; D gene uncertain. The CDR3 is 15 residues long. The germline V gene encodes CDR1 SGHTA and CDR2 FQGTGA. Between the trimmed V and J ends, which lost 5 bases and 2 bases, there was a span of 16 bases. CDR3 coding DNA: TGTGCCAGCAGCCCCGGTGTAGGCCTCCCCTACGAGCAGTACTTC. Translating gives CASSPGVGLPYEQYF.

This clonotype was seen many times. V usage is TRBV12-3 or TRBV12-4 and J usage is TRBJ2-7; 9 bases map to TRBD2. The CDR3 extends over 14 amino acids. V lost 5 bases to trimming and J lost 9 bases; unmatched junction nucleotides: 11. The CDR3 sequence: CASSMTSGLGRQYF. Here the CDR3 DNA reads TGTGCCAGCAGTATGACTAGCGGCCTGGGGAGGCAGTACTTC.

The V gene is TRBV3-1, the J gene TRBJ1-5; D not certain. The V gene's germline CDR1 is LGHDT and CDR2 YNNKEL (reference sequence). The CDR3 consists of 16 residues. The V end lost 0 bases, the J end lost 2 bases, and 11 bases lay between the germline ends. This CDR3 reads CASSQDPIRGNQPQHF. CDR3 nucleotides: TGTGCCAGCAGCCAAGATCCAATTAGGGGCAATCAGCCCCAGCATTTT.

This clonotype was counted at least ten times. This sequence joins TRBV7-9 and TRBJ2-7; no clear D. CDR1 is SEHNR, CDR2 FQNEAQ, per germline (reference sequence). The CDR3 has 16 amino acids. V was clipped by 1 base and J by 4 bases, with 17 bases between them. The CDR3 DNA reads TGTGCCAGCAGCTTAGACCGGGCTCCGATACCGTACGAGCAGTACTTC. Protein product: CASSLDRAPIPYEQYF.